This is a list of T cell receptor beta chains from one sample in a study of vaccination effects on CD4 cells after COVID-19. No antigen has been assigned to these receptors. The protocol was immunoSEQ multiplex PCR, while the TCRdb copy is restricted to in-frame clones and leaves out a portion. Altogether under 40,000 clones are present, approximately 63% being singletons, with the ten largest covering 3.8%. Sequencing used CD4+ T cells from PBMCs cultured without peptide, obtained before COVID-19 vaccination. Receptors originate from a human donor who received a COVID-19 vaccine. Both conserved end residues are trimmed from each CDR3. D genes are given only for firm matches.

J gene,D gene,V gene,CDR3 protein
TRBJ1-1,.,TRBV18,ASRVAMNTEAF
TRBJ2-7,.,TRBV11-2,ASSSYTGGRLKIYEQY
TRBJ1-3,.,TRBV4-1,ASSRVMVSGNTIY
TRBJ1-2,.,TRBV24-1,ATSEGEEYGYT
TRBJ2-2,TRBD2,TRBV11-3,ASSGLAGVGTGELF
TRBJ1-4,.,TRBV20-1,SASAESNNEKLF
TRBJ1-6,TRBD1,TRBV4-1,ASSQGQGAVSPLH
TRBJ2-1,.,TRBV3-1/TRBV3-2,ASSQDIPRAHNEQF
TRBJ2-7,.,TRBV12-3/TRBV12-4,ASSFTQGYEQY
TRBJ2-5,TRBD2,TRBV4-1,ASSQVGLGGETQY
TRBJ1-2,.,TRBV10-1,VDRGGTFVNYGYT
TRBJ2-7,TRBD2,TRBV2,ASSRFSGRGYEQY
TRBJ1-2,TRBD1,TRBV2,ASRNGTGNYGYT
TRBJ2-7,.,TRBV3-1/TRBV3-2,ASSHVRGGLYEQY
TRBJ2-5,TRBD1,TRBV5-1,ASSSGQGGETQY
TRBJ2-1,.,TRBV3-1/TRBV3-2,ASSLSLGSYNEQF
TRBJ1-2,.,TRBV5-1,ASSLDGSRYT
TRBJ2-4,.,TRBV20-1,SASPPGRNPKNIQY
TRBJ2-5,TRBD1,TRBV5-4,ASSPGGGTGGPSQY
TRBJ2-1,TRBD2,TRBV4-1,ASSQLGGFNEQF
TRBJ1-2,.,TRBV7-9,ASSFPSDINYGYT
TRBJ2-1,TRBD2,TRBV3-1/TRBV3-2,ASSFRTSRTNYNEQF
TRBJ2-3,.,TRBV18,ASSPSRGSSTDTQY
TRBJ1-2,TRBD1,TRBV6-5,ASHGTVNYGYT
TRBJ2-7,.,TRBV5-1,ASSFGQGGGYEQY
TRBJ1-4,TRBD1,TRBV6-5,ASSPLGQGGKLF